The subject of this entry is one TCR beta chain. Its target is unknown. The sample originates from a study of blood T cells in healthy people across ages. Study-level points and caveats: Among long-lived donors, naive CD4+ cells were more numerous and diversity higher than in aged donors.

With 8 bases removed from V and 3 bases from J, the gap between germline ends came to 14 bases. The CDR3 length is 13 residues. Every participating donor contributed approximately 9.5 milliliters of peripheral blood through a draw. The use of a sample-barcoded 5' primer and a J-beta primer mix characterized a second PCR of roughly 6 to 11 cycles. TCRdb analysed the 5' RACE reads with MiXCR anew, one entry per CDR3 protein. There are 600,000 to 850,000 distinct CDR3 sequences in the sample; about 25% occur only once, and around 9.2% lies in the top ten. This same sample was also taken into another study, of T cells of mothers and their children. From that report: The sample comes from some 10 healthy Caucasian donors: mothers and children.

Sample: blood. The receptor's source is a boy between 10 and 17 years old in good health. The chain couples TRBV12-3 or TRBV12-4 to TRBJ2-7, with D maybe TRBD2 (6 bases). Here the CDR3 reads CASADGGDYEQYF. CDR3 nucleotide sequence: TGTGCCAGCGCGGACGGAGGGGACTACGAGCAGTACTTC.